This T cell receptor (beta chain) was sequenced in a study of cytomegalovirus exposure and HLA in healthy donors. About the research overall: Researchers found that under 90% of over 350 genotyped donors fell within the Caucasian-associated ancestry cluster. Study-level findings and limits: Analysis performed later found more than 15,000 TCR beta sequences associated with HLA alleles at 0.05 false discovery rate. Relative to equally common others, HLA-associated TCR beta chains showed greater clonal expansion in a later analysis.

Germline CDR1 is MNHEY and CDR2 is SVGAGI. Trimming pared 5 bases from V and 0 bases from J, leaving 10 bases between. The CDR3 has 14 amino acids. PCR was performed using 60 Vbeta and 13 Jbeta primers. Some clones are missing from TCRdb's copy, which holds only in-frame ones; the method was immunoSEQ multiplex PCR. The sample lists roughly 150,000 clones; around 78% were seen once. About this clone itself: Its antigen remains unidentified.

The source material was PBMCs. V and J are TRBV6-5 and TRBJ1-1, with D unclear. The TCR comes from a woman between 35 and 50 years old in good health and CMV-seropositive. The CDR3: CASSKGRLNTEAFF. The CDR3 bases are TGTGCCAGCAGTAAAGGGAGGTTGAACACTGAAGCTTTCTTT.